A selection of T cell receptor beta chains follows, all from one sample in a study of blood T cell repertoires in COVID-19. Using immunoSEQ multiplex PCR, the repertoire was profiled, and TCRdb retains in-frame clones only, with some absent. The data show around 190,000 clones, with around 90% seen just once and under 5% held by the top ten. The specimen was peripheral blood. The receptors were sampled from a human donor in a cohort sampled during active COVID-19. Each CDR3 is given with its conserved first and last residue. Each record gives: clone size, D gene, V gene, J gene, CDR3 length, CDR3 DNA, CDR3 protein. A D gene is named only where the DNA matches it firmly. Size is omitted from some rows. Given values are once, few, many or a class for expanded clones.

size: .; D: .; V: TRBV9; J: TRBJ1-6; length: 15; DNA: TGTGCCAGCAGCGCAGACAGTCTGGGGAATTCACCCCTCCACTTT; CDR3: CASSADSLGNSPLHF
size: .; D: .; V: TRBV3-1/TRBV3-2; J: TRBJ1-2; length: 13; DNA: TGTGCCAGCAGCCAAGTGCAGGGGTCAAGCTACACCTTC; CDR3: CASSQVQGSSYTF
size: .; D: TRBD2; V: TRBV10-3; J: TRBJ2-7; length: 10; DNA: TGTGCTACTAGCGGGAGTAAGCAGTACTTC; CDR3: CATSGSKQYF
size: .; D: .; V: TRBV7-9; J: TRBJ1-3; length: 14; DNA: TGTGCCAGCAGCTTAGCCGGGATGGGAAACACCATATATTTT; CDR3: CASSLAGMGNTIYF
size: .; D: .; V: TRBV10-1; J: TRBJ2-5; length: 11; DNA: TGCGCCAGCGCAGGGTATGAAACCCAGTACTTC; CDR3: CASAGYETQYF
size: .; D: .; V: TRBV28; J: TRBJ2-3; length: 15; DNA: TGTGCCATCGCGGGGACAGCGAGTTTCACAGATACGCAGTATTTT; CDR3: CAIAGTASFTDTQYF
size: .; D: TRBD1; V: TRBV6-6; J: TRBJ1-1; length: 15; DNA: TGTGCCAGCAGCCAGTCGACAGGGAAACACACTGAAGCTTTCTTT; CDR3: CASSQSTGKHTEAFF
size: .; D: .; V: TRBV3-1/TRBV3-2; J: TRBJ2-7; length: 11; DNA: TGTGCCAGCAGCCAAGGCTACGAGCAGTACTTC; CDR3: CASSQGYEQYF
size: .; D: TRBD1; V: TRBV18; J: TRBJ2-1; length: 15; DNA: TGTGCCAGCTCATCGTCAGGGGGCGGTTACAATGAGCAGTTCTTC; CDR3: CASSSSGGGYNEQFF
size: .; D: TRBD1; V: TRBV28; J: TRBJ2-7; length: 15; DNA: TGTGCCAGCAGTTCCCCGACAGGGAAAGGGTACGAGCAGTACTTC; CDR3: CASSSPTGKGYEQYF
size: .; D: TRBD1; V: TRBV2; J: TRBJ1-1; length: 15; DNA: TGTGCCAGCAGTGGCCCCGGGACAGGGAACACTGAAGCTTTCTTT; CDR3: CASSGPGTGNTEAFF
size: .; D: TRBD1; V: TRBV5-6; J: TRBJ1-2; length: 14; DNA: TGTGCCAGCAGCCCGGGACAGGGGAACTATGGCTACACCTTC; CDR3: CASSPGQGNYGYTF
size: .; D: .; V: TRBV20-1; J: TRBJ2-1; length: 11; DNA: TGCAGTGCTAGACAGGAATATGAGCAGTTCTTC; CDR3: CSARQEYEQFF
size: .; D: TRBD1; V: TRBV5-6; J: TRBJ1-2; length: 15; DNA: TGTGCCAGCAGCGCTGTGGGGACAGGGGACTATGGCTACACCTTC; CDR3: CASSAVGTGDYGYTF
size: .; D: TRBD2; V: TRBV4-3; J: TRBJ2-5; length: 17; DNA: TGCGCCAGCAGCCAAGAACCTAGCGGGTACTTAAAAGAGACCCAGTACTTC; CDR3: CASSQEPSGYLKETQYF
size: .; D: .; V: TRBV14; J: TRBJ2-7; length: 15; DNA: TGTGCCAGCAGCCAAGAAGGGCTAGCGCAGTACGAGCAGTACTTC; CDR3: CASSQEGLAQYEQYF
size: .; D: .; V: TRBV7-8; J: TRBJ1-6; length: 19; DNA: TGTGCCAGCAGCTTAATTACCAGGACAGAGATATCGGATAATTCACCCCTCCACTTT; CDR3: CASSLITRTEISDNSPLHF
size: .; D: TRBD1; V: TRBV12-3/TRBV12-4; J: TRBJ1-2; length: 13; DNA: TGTGCCAGCAGGGAGGGACAGGCCTATGGCTACACCTTC; CDR3: CASREGQAYGYTF
size: .; D: TRBD1; V: TRBV24-1; J: TRBJ2-1; length: 15; DNA: TGTGCCACCAGTGAACACTTGGGACAGGGAATTCGATGGTTCTTC; CDR3: CATSEHLGQGIRWFF
size: .; D: TRBD1; V: TRBV10-3; J: TRBJ1-5; length: 15; DNA: TGTGCCATCAGTGAGTCGACAGGGGTGGGTCAGCCCCAGCATTTT; CDR3: CAISESTGVGQPQHF
size: once; D: TRBD1; V: TRBV5-5; J: TRBJ2-7; length: 14; DNA: TGTGCCAGCAGGCAGGGGGCTGCAAGCTACGAGCAGTACTTC; CDR3: CASRQGAASYEQYF
size: .; D: .; V: TRBV19; J: TRBJ2-3; length: 15; DNA: TGTGCCAGTAGTGCCAGAGACTACCCCACAGATACGCAGTATTTT; CDR3: CASSARDYPTDTQYF
size: .; D: .; V: TRBV5-6; J: TRBJ2-1; length: 15; DNA: TGTGCCAGCAGCTTGGGGCCATCCCCCTACAATGAGCAGTTCTTC; CDR3: CASSLGPSPYNEQFF
size: .; D: .; V: TRBV28; J: TRBJ1-6; length: 14; DNA: TGTGCCAGCAGTTTGGGGCGGCAAAATTCACCCCTCCACTTT; CDR3: CASSLGRQNSPLHF
size: .; D: TRBD1; V: TRBV30; J: TRBJ1-5; length: 13; DNA: TGTGCCTGGAGTGTTGACAGGGCGCAGCCCCAGCATTTT; CDR3: CAWSVDRAQPQHF
size: .; D: TRBD2; V: TRBV5-5; J: TRBJ2-5; length: 16; DNA: TGTGCCAGCAGCTTTTACCCTACTAGCGGCCAAGAGACCCAGTACTTC; CDR3: CASSFYPTSGQETQYF
size: .; D: .; V: TRBV15; J: TRBJ2-7; length: 13; DNA: TGTGCCACCAGCAGGGACTTCTCCTACGAGCAGTACTTC; CDR3: CATSRDFSYEQYF
size: .; D: .; V: TRBV6-6; J: TRBJ1-1; length: 13; DNA: TGTGCCAGCAGCCCAACAAAGGATAGACAGTCTTTCTTT; CDR3: CASSPTKDRQSFF
size: .; D: .; V: TRBV14; J: TRBJ1-1; length: 14; DNA: TGTGCCAGCAGCCACGCCGGAGGGACGTTCGAAGCTTTCTTT; CDR3: CASSHAGGTFEAFF
size: .; D: TRBD1; V: TRBV27; J: TRBJ1-1; length: 12; DNA: TGTGCCAGTCAAACAGGGGCGGCTGAAGCTTTCTTT; CDR3: CASQTGAAEAFF